The rows below give T cell receptor beta chains drawn from one sample of a study of blood T cell repertoires in COVID-19. Assay used: immunoSEQ multiplex PCR; TCRdb lists only in-frame clones, some missing. This sample has roughly 250,000 clones, with about 86% found just once. Sequenced: peripheral blood. The receptor source for this set is a woman under 40 with COVID-19, enrolled during active disease. CDR3s include the opening cysteine and the closing phenylalanine or tryptophan. A D gene is named only where the DNA matches it firmly. Some rows have no size entry. The others give once, few or many, or a class for an expanded clone.

clone_size: -
j_call: TRBJ2-3
cdr3_length: 13
v_call: TRBV30
d_call: TRBD1
cdr3_nt: TGTGCCTGGAGTGACAGGGGGCGTAGGGGGCAGTATTTT
cdr3_aa: CAWSDRGRRGQYF

clone_size: -
j_call: TRBJ2-1
cdr3_length: 12
v_call: TRBV6-5
d_call: -
cdr3_nt: TGTGCCAGCATAGACACCTACAATGAGCAGTTCTTC
cdr3_aa: CASIDTYNEQFF

clone_size: -
j_call: TRBJ1-6
cdr3_length: 14
v_call: TRBV6-4
d_call: TRBD1
cdr3_nt: TGTGCCAGCATTTCGGGACAGGGGACGTCACCCCTCCACTTT
cdr3_aa: CASISGQGTSPLHF

clone_size: -
j_call: TRBJ2-4
cdr3_length: 13
v_call: TRBV19
d_call: -
cdr3_nt: TGTGCCAGTAGTATAGGGTCCCCTGAACATCAGTACTTC
cdr3_aa: CASSIGSPEHQYF

clone_size: -
j_call: TRBJ1-2
cdr3_length: 14
v_call: TRBV5-1
d_call: TRBD1
cdr3_nt: TGCGCCAGCCGTGGCGGGGACAGGGCTATCGGATACACCTTC
cdr3_aa: CASRGGDRAIGYTF

clone_size: -
j_call: TRBJ2-2
cdr3_length: 12
v_call: TRBV19
d_call: -
cdr3_nt: TGTGCCAGTAGCCGCGCCGGCGGGGAGCTGTTTTTT
cdr3_aa: CASSRAGGELFF

clone_size: -
j_call: TRBJ2-7
cdr3_length: 15
v_call: TRBV3-1/TRBV3-2
d_call: -
cdr3_nt: TGTGCCAGCAGCCAAGAGTACAGGGCTCTGGGTGAGCAGTACTTC
cdr3_aa: CASSQEYRALGEQYF

clone_size: -
j_call: TRBJ1-4
cdr3_length: 14
v_call: TRBV7-2
d_call: -
cdr3_nt: TGTGCCAGCAGCACAATGCCCAGGGCGGAAAAACTGTTTTTT
cdr3_aa: CASSTMPRAEKLFF

clone_size: -
j_call: TRBJ2-7
cdr3_length: 14
v_call: TRBV27
d_call: TRBD1
cdr3_nt: TGTGCCAGCAGTTTGTCCGGGACAGGGTACGAGCAGTACTTC
cdr3_aa: CASSLSGTGYEQYF

clone_size: -
j_call: TRBJ2-2
cdr3_length: 13
v_call: TRBV6-5
d_call: -
cdr3_nt: TGTGCCAGCAGTTACCAAGGGGCCGGGGAGCTGTTTTTT
cdr3_aa: CASSYQGAGELFF

clone_size: -
j_call: TRBJ2-3
cdr3_length: 12
v_call: TRBV11-2
d_call: -
cdr3_nt: TGTGCCAGCAGCTTAGGGCAAGATACGCAGTATTTT
cdr3_aa: CASSLGQDTQYF

clone_size: few
j_call: TRBJ1-5
cdr3_length: 14
v_call: TRBV5-6
d_call: TRBD1
cdr3_nt: TGTGCCAGCAGCGCACAGGGGCTAAGGCAGCCCCAGCATTTT
cdr3_aa: CASSAQGLRQPQHF

clone_size: once
j_call: TRBJ2-7
cdr3_length: 15
v_call: TRBV5-1
d_call: -
cdr3_nt: TGCGCCAGCAGCCTGAGCCGTTTTGAACCCTACGAGCAGTACTTC
cdr3_aa: CASSLSRFEPYEQYF

clone_size: -
j_call: TRBJ2-7
cdr3_length: 12
v_call: TRBV7-2
d_call: -
cdr3_nt: TGTGCCCTTAGAGACCCTACGGGGGAGCAGTACTTC
cdr3_aa: CALRDPTGEQYF

clone_size: -
j_call: TRBJ1-2
cdr3_length: 13
v_call: TRBV5-4
d_call: -
cdr3_nt: TGTGCCAGCAGCTTGGCGCGTAACTATGGCTACACCTTC
cdr3_aa: CASSLARNYGYTF

clone_size: -
j_call: TRBJ1-5
cdr3_length: 14
v_call: TRBV19
d_call: -
cdr3_nt: TGTGCCAGTAGTATGGGGGAGGGGGTGCAGCCCCAGCATTTT
cdr3_aa: CASSMGEGVQPQHF

clone_size: -
j_call: TRBJ1-2
cdr3_length: 14
v_call: TRBV28
d_call: TRBD1
cdr3_nt: TGTGCCAGCAGTTTAAGGACAGGGGTCTATGGCTACACCTTC
cdr3_aa: CASSLRTGVYGYTF

clone_size: -
j_call: TRBJ2-3
cdr3_length: 20
v_call: TRBV6-6
d_call: -
cdr3_nt: TGTGCCAGCAGTCCACTCGGATCGACGAGACAGCTTTTCCTCACAGATACGCAGTATTTT
cdr3_aa: CASSPLGSTRQLFLTDTQYF

clone_size: once
j_call: TRBJ2-2
cdr3_length: 16
v_call: TRBV7-8
d_call: TRBD2
cdr3_nt: TGTGCCAGCAGCCAAGTAGCGGGGATAGACACCGGGGAGCTGTTTTTT
cdr3_aa: CASSQVAGIDTGELFF

clone_size: many
j_call: TRBJ2-3
cdr3_length: 15
v_call: TRBV11-2
d_call: TRBD2
cdr3_nt: TGTGCCAGCAGCTTAGCGCGACTAGCGACAGATACGCAGTATTTT
cdr3_aa: CASSLARLATDTQYF

clone_size: -
j_call: TRBJ2-3
cdr3_length: 13
v_call: TRBV19
d_call: -
cdr3_nt: TGTGCCAGTAGTATCATGGGGCCGGATACGCAGTATTTT
cdr3_aa: CASSIMGPDTQYF

clone_size: -
j_call: TRBJ1-5
cdr3_length: 14
v_call: TRBV5-1
d_call: -
cdr3_nt: TGCGCCAGCAGCTTGGGCAGTAGCAATCAGCCCCAGCATTTT
cdr3_aa: CASSLGSSNQPQHF

clone_size: -
j_call: TRBJ2-1
cdr3_length: 15
v_call: TRBV6-6
d_call: TRBD1
cdr3_nt: TGTGCCAGCAGTTACTTCGTACAGGGGTCGTGGGAGCAGTTCTTC
cdr3_aa: CASSYFVQGSWEQFF

clone_size: -
j_call: TRBJ1-6
cdr3_length: 18
v_call: TRBV28
d_call: TRBD1
cdr3_nt: TGTGCCAGCAGCAATGTCCCGGGACAGGGAACCTATAATTCACCCCTCCACTTT
cdr3_aa: CASSNVPGQGTYNSPLHF

clone_size: -
j_call: TRBJ2-1
cdr3_length: 14
v_call: TRBV19
d_call: -
cdr3_nt: TGTGCCAGTAGTATAATGCTAGCAGGCAATGAGCAGTTCTTC
cdr3_aa: CASSIMLAGNEQFF

clone_size: -
j_call: TRBJ1-6
cdr3_length: 16
v_call: TRBV5-1
d_call: TRBD1
cdr3_nt: TGCGCCAGCAGGACAGGGGGGTATTCCTATAATTCACCCCTCCACTTT
cdr3_aa: CASRTGGYSYNSPLHF

clone_size: -
j_call: TRBJ2-2
cdr3_length: 15
v_call: TRBV4-1
d_call: TRBD1
cdr3_nt: TGCGCCAGCAAAGAGACAGGGTGGCACACCGGGGAGCTGTTTTTT
cdr3_aa: CASKETGWHTGELFF

clone_size: -
j_call: TRBJ2-2
cdr3_length: 16
v_call: TRBV11-2
d_call: TRBD2
cdr3_nt: TGTGCCAGCCGGACTAGCGGGGGGAGTAACACCGGGGAGCTGTTTTTT
cdr3_aa: CASRTSGGSNTGELFF

clone_size: -
j_call: TRBJ1-1
cdr3_length: 13
v_call: TRBV28
d_call: -
cdr3_nt: TGTGCCAGCAGAACTATAGGTAACACTGAAGCTTTCTTT
cdr3_aa: CASRTIGNTEAFF

clone_size: -
j_call: TRBJ1-2
cdr3_length: 13
v_call: TRBV5-5
d_call: -
cdr3_nt: TGTGCCAGCAGCTCCACCCTCCTAGGCGGCTACACCTTC
cdr3_aa: CASSSTLLGGYTF

clone_size: -
j_call: TRBJ1-2
cdr3_length: 15
v_call: TRBV3-1/TRBV3-2
d_call: -
cdr3_nt: TGTGCCAGCAGCCAAGGGGCAGTATCTAACTATGGCTACACCTTC
cdr3_aa: CASSQGAVSNYGYTF

clone_size: few
j_call: TRBJ2-2
cdr3_length: 11
v_call: TRBV19
d_call: -
cdr3_nt: TGTGCCAGCAGGGACACCGGGGAGCTGTTTTTT
cdr3_aa: CASRDTGELFF

clone_size: -
j_call: TRBJ2-7
cdr3_length: 13
v_call: TRBV29-1
d_call: TRBD1
cdr3_nt: TGCAGCGTTCTGACAGGGACCAACTACGAGCAGTACTTC
cdr3_aa: CSVLTGTNYEQYF

clone_size: once
j_call: TRBJ1-1
cdr3_length: 15
v_call: TRBV27
d_call: -
cdr3_nt: TGTGCCAGCAGTTTATGGGGGCGGACTAACACTGAAGCTTTCTTT
cdr3_aa: CASSLWGRTNTEAFF

clone_size: -
j_call: TRBJ2-1
cdr3_length: 15
v_call: TRBV10-2
d_call: TRBD2
cdr3_nt: TGCGCCAGCAATTCGATAGCGGGGCCCTACAATGAGCAGTTCTTC
cdr3_aa: CASNSIAGPYNEQFF

clone_size: -
j_call: TRBJ2-5
cdr3_length: 13
v_call: TRBV5-4
d_call: -
cdr3_nt: TGTGCCAGCTCAGGGGCCCTTGGAGAGACCCAGTACTTC
cdr3_aa: CASSGALGETQYF

clone_size: once
j_call: TRBJ2-5
cdr3_length: 15
v_call: TRBV6-5
d_call: TRBD2
cdr3_nt: TGTGCCAGCAGCCCACTAGCGGAGGGTCGCGGGACCCAGTACTTC
cdr3_aa: CASSPLAEGRGTQYF

clone_size: once
j_call: TRBJ1-2
cdr3_length: 14
v_call: TRBV2
d_call: TRBD1
cdr3_nt: TGTGCCAGCAGTGCGCAGGGGGCTGTCTATGGCTACACCTTC
cdr3_aa: CASSAQGAVYGYTF

clone_size: -
j_call: TRBJ2-3
cdr3_length: 13
v_call: TRBV27
d_call: -
cdr3_nt: TGTGCCAGCAGTTATAGGGGCCCGGATACGCAGTATTTT
cdr3_aa: CASSYRGPDTQYF

clone_size: few
j_call: TRBJ2-3
cdr3_length: 14
v_call: TRBV27
d_call: -
cdr3_nt: TGTGCCAGCAGTTTTCTAGGGGGGGAAGATACGCAGTATTTT
cdr3_aa: CASSFLGGEDTQYF

clone_size: -
j_call: TRBJ1-1
cdr3_length: 17
v_call: TRBV6-2/TRBV6-3
d_call: TRBD1
cdr3_nt: TGTGCCAGCAGCGATACGGACAGGGAATGGGTATTAACTGAAGCTTTCTTT
cdr3_aa: CASSDTDREWVLTEAFF

clone_size: -
j_call: TRBJ2-5
cdr3_length: 15
v_call: TRBV12-2
d_call: -
cdr3_nt: TGTGCAAGTCGCCACCACAGGGTTCGTGGGGAGACCCAGTACTTC
cdr3_aa: CASRHHRVRGETQYF

clone_size: -
j_call: TRBJ2-7
cdr3_length: 16
v_call: TRBV4-1
d_call: -
cdr3_nt: TGCGCCAGCAGCCAAGAATTAGGGGGTGGTCTCTACGAGCAGTACTTC
cdr3_aa: CASSQELGGGLYEQYF

clone_size: -
j_call: TRBJ2-1
cdr3_length: 14
v_call: TRBV19
d_call: TRBD2
cdr3_nt: TGTGCCACCCAGCGACTAGCGGGGAGGATTGAGCAGTTCTTC
cdr3_aa: CATQRLAGRIEQFF

clone_size: -
j_call: TRBJ2-5
cdr3_length: 15
v_call: TRBV9
d_call: -
cdr3_nt: TGTGCCAGCAGCGTTTACTCACGGGGTGGGGAGACCCAGTACTTC
cdr3_aa: CASSVYSRGGETQYF

clone_size: -
j_call: TRBJ1-2
cdr3_length: 13
v_call: TRBV5-6
d_call: -
cdr3_nt: TGTGCCAGCAGCACCCTTCGTAGCTATGGCTACACCTTC
cdr3_aa: CASSTLRSYGYTF

clone_size: -
j_call: TRBJ2-3
cdr3_length: 16
v_call: TRBV5-1
d_call: -
cdr3_nt: TGCGCCAGCAGCTTGGGGACCGACAGGTACACAGATACGCAGTATTTT
cdr3_aa: CASSLGTDRYTDTQYF

clone_size: -
j_call: TRBJ1-2
cdr3_length: 14
v_call: TRBV2
d_call: -
cdr3_nt: TGTGCCAGCAGCCGGGGGGTCACCTCACGAGGCTACACCTTC
cdr3_aa: CASSRGVTSRGYTF

clone_size: once
j_call: TRBJ1-1
cdr3_length: 12
v_call: TRBV30
d_call: -
cdr3_nt: TGTGCCTGGAGTTCCATGAACACTGAAGCTTTCTTT
cdr3_aa: CAWSSMNTEAFF

clone_size: -
j_call: TRBJ1-6
cdr3_length: 15
v_call: TRBV10-2
d_call: -
cdr3_nt: TGCGCCAGCAGTCTTCGAGGGCTTGTCCCTTCACCCCTCCACTTT
cdr3_aa: CASSLRGLVPSPLHF

clone_size: -
j_call: TRBJ1-1
cdr3_length: 15
v_call: TRBV19
d_call: -
cdr3_nt: TGTGCCAGTAGTATAGGCGCAGGCGAGAACACTGAAGCTTTCTTT
cdr3_aa: CASSIGAGENTEAFF

clone_size: few
j_call: TRBJ2-1
cdr3_length: 13
v_call: TRBV12-3/TRBV12-4
d_call: -
cdr3_nt: TGTGCCAGCAGTTTCGGAATCGAAAGAGGGCAGTTCTTC
cdr3_aa: CASSFGIERGQFF

clone_size: once
j_call: TRBJ2-7
cdr3_length: 14
v_call: TRBV5-4
d_call: -
cdr3_nt: TGTGCCAGCAGCTTGGACGGGAACTCTTACGAGCAGTACTTC
cdr3_aa: CASSLDGNSYEQYF

clone_size: -
j_call: TRBJ1-1
cdr3_length: 15
v_call: TRBV2
d_call: -
cdr3_nt: TGTGCCAGCAGTGACAGTAACAACATGAACACTGAAGCTTTCTTT
cdr3_aa: CASSDSNNMNTEAFF

clone_size: -
j_call: TRBJ1-1
cdr3_length: 17
v_call: TRBV19
d_call: -
cdr3_nt: TGTGCCAGTAGTATATACGCAGGGGAGTTGATGAACACTGAAGCTTTCTTT
cdr3_aa: CASSIYAGELMNTEAFF